The 16 T cell receptor beta chains listed next were all sequenced from one sample in a study of shared clonotypes between healthy human individuals. TCRdb's table, derived via immunoSEQ multiplex PCR, lists solely in-frame clones and lacks some. The sample lists approximately 2.3 million clones, approximately 95% occurring once. Sequencing was performed on naive CD4+ T cells from PBMCs. As for subset: CD45RA+ positively selected. The receptors were gathered from a man between 18 and 35 years old in good health. Some clones in this sample may be carry-over from other donors' samples.

This rearrangement joins TRBV2 to TRBJ2-7, with 10 bases that match TRBD1. CDR3 length: 13 amino acids. Germline loops: CDR1 SNHLY, CDR2 FYNNEI. The V segment lost 8 bases and the J segment 7 bases; nucleotides outside the gene matches: 8. In DNA form, the CDR3 reads TGTGCCAGCCAGAGGGACAGGGGTGGGGAGCAGTACTTC. This translates into CASQRDRGGEQYF.

The CDR3 sequence is CASSQGTGGSNQPQHF. CDR3 sequence (DNA): TGTGCCAGCAGTCAAGGGACAGGGGGGAGCAATCAGCCCCAGCATTTT. The chain combines TRBV28 with TRBJ1-5; 11 bases are shared with TRBD1. The CDR3 is 16 amino acids. Germline CDR1 MDHEN, CDR2 SYDVKM. The trim removed 5 bases at V and 1 base at J, leaving 4 bases unmatched.

V usage is TRBV19 and J usage is TRBJ1-1, with 7 bases that match TRBD1. Trimming cost V 5 bases and J 7 bases; bases outside gene matches: 4. The CDR3 contains 12 residues. CDR1 LNHDA and CDR2 SQIVND come from the germline V gene (reference sequence). CDR3 nucleotide sequence: TGTGCCAGTAGTTGGGGGGACAGTGAAGCTTTCTTT. Its protein is CASSWGDSEAFF.

The V gene is TRBV25-1, the J gene TRBJ1-2, with D unresolved. The germline V gene has CDR1 MGHDK and CDR2 SYGVNS. The V end was cut by 3 bases, the J end by 4 bases, with 12 bases between. The CDR3 extends over 14 amino acids. The CDR3, as DNA: TGTGCCAGCAGTGAGTTAGGGCGTTCCTATGGCTACACCTTC. As protein: CASSELGRSYGYTF.

This clone was seen only once. J is TRBJ1-2 and V is TRBV4-2; TRBD1 matches 8 bases. J gave up 1 base and V 6 bases, and 13 bases lay outside the gene matches. This CDR3 contains 17 residues. Germline-derived CDR1 and CDR2 are LGHNA and YNFKEQ. The chain's CDR3 is CASRPSFLGQGNYGYTF. CDR3 in DNA: TGTGCCAGCAGGCCAAGTTTCCTAGGACAGGGTAACTATGGCTACACCTTC.

Of note for this clone: The same CDR3 can be traced to other DNA sequences in this sample. The chain combines TRBV7-2 with TRBJ2-1, with 14 bases identical to TRBD2. Germline CDR1 and CDR2: SGHTA and FQGNSA. The CDR3 sequence is 18 residues long. The J segment lost 1 base and the V segment lost 1 base, leaving 3 bases of the junction unmatched. The CDR3 protein is CASSLVGTSGSSYNEQFF. CDR3 nucleotide sequence: TGTGCCAGCAGCTTAGTGGGGACTAGCGGGAGTTCCTACAATGAGCAGTTCTTC.

This clone was counted once. This chain links TRBV6-1 with TRBJ2-7, with 7 nucleotides matching TRBD2. Germline V lookup: CDR1 MNHNS, CDR2 SASEGT. This CDR3 region has 13 residues. Germline trimming cut 6 bases from V and 6 bases from J; bases unmatched to any gene: 8. The CDR3 DNA sequence: TGTGCCAGCAGCGCTCGACTAGCCGGCGAGCAGTACTTC. Its protein is CASSARLAGEQYF.

This chain connects TRBV2 to TRBJ1-2, with 7 bases fitting TRBD1. This CDR3 contains 13 residues. With V trimmed by 3 bases and J by 8 bases, 6 bases remained unmatched. The germline V gene encodes CDR1 SNHLY and CDR2 FYNNEI. CDR3 bases: TGTGCCAGCAGTGAGGACAGGCCGGGGGGCTACACCTTC. This codes for CASSEDRPGGYTF.

This clone occurred once. The chain combines TRBV7-2 with TRBJ2-2; 8 bases are a match to TRBD1. V lost 2 bases, J lost 3 bases, and 8 bases stayed unmatched. The germline V gene encodes CDR1 SGHTA and CDR2 FQGNSA. The CDR3 totals 17 residues. CDR3 DNA sequence: TGTGCCAGCAGCTTAAGAGACAGGGGATGGGACACCGGGGAGCTGTTTTTT. Amino acids: CASSLRDRGWDTGELFF.

This chain connects TRBV5-4 to TRBJ2-1; unclear D gene. Germline CDR1 SGHNT, CDR2 YYREEE (reference sequence). The CDR3 extends over 15 amino acids. The V and J ends lost 0 bases and 0 bases respectively, with 7 bases between them. The CDR3 reads CASSLEVSSYNEQFF. The CDR3, as DNA: TGTGCCAGCAGCTTGGAAGTGAGCTCCTACAATGAGCAGTTCTTC.

This sequence joins TRBV2 and TRBJ2-7; 9 nucleotides match TRBD1. Germline V gene sequence: CDR1 SNHLY, CDR2 FYNNEI. V lost 5 bases, J lost 10 bases, and 18 bases stayed unmatched. This CDR3 region has 16 residues. CDR3 sequence (DNA): TGTGCCAGCAGTTTTGCCGCGCCGACAGGGGGGACAGGACAGTACTTC. It codes for CASSFAAPTGGTGQYF. The complete variable domain, with remaining parts taken from reference TRBV2 and TRBJ2-7, reads EPEVTQTPSHQVTQMGQEVILRCVPISNHLYFYWYRQILGQKVEFLVSFYNNEISEKSEIFDDQFSVERPDGSNFTLKIRSTKLEDSAMYFCASSFAAPTGGTGQYFGPGTRLTVT.

The chain employs TRBV7-8 and TRBJ2-1; D possibly corresponds to TRBD1 (6 bases). CDR1 SGHVS and CDR2 FQNEAQ come from the germline V gene. V was shortened by 7 bases and J by 4 bases, with 20 bases between the two germline ends. The CDR3 consists of 16 residues. DNA of the CDR3: TGTGCCAGCACCCACTCAAGAGACAGGAGTTACAATGAGCAGTTCTTC. Its translation is CASTHSRDRSYNEQFF.

This clone showed up just a few times. The chain links TRBV29-1 to TRBJ1-5, with D hard to call. The V gene's germline CDR1 is SQVTM and CDR2 ANQGSEA. The length of the CDR3 is 11 residues. V was trimmed by 7 bases and J by 5 bases, leaving 9 bases between them. CDR3 region: CSALHDQPQHF. CDR3 DNA: TGCAGCGCCCTACACGATCAGCCCCAGCATTTT.

The V gene is TRBV28, the J gene TRBJ2-1; the match to TRBD2 covers 12 bases. V lost 5 bases, J lost 9 bases, and 8 bases stayed unmatched. Germline V gene data show CDR1 as MDHEN and CDR2 as SYDVKM. There are 15 residues in the CDR3. CDR3 protein: CASSPLAGGLVEQFF. The CDR3 DNA follows: TGTGCCAGCAGTCCTCTAGCGGGAGGGCTTGTTGAGCAGTTCTTC.

The gene calls are TRBV5-1 and TRBJ2-7, with 7 nucleotides matching TRBD1. The junction had 11 bases not matched to a gene; V was cut back by 2 bases and J by 6 bases. From germline, CDR1 is SGHRS and CDR2 YFSETQ. The length of the CDR3 is 15 residues. In DNA form, the CDR3 reads TGCGCCAGCAGCTTCCTGGGCAGGGGGATGGGCGAGCAGTACTTC. Its protein is CASSFLGRGMGEQYF. The full variable domain, its missing parts supplied by reference TRBV5-1 and TRBJ2-7, is KAGVTQTPRYLIKTRGQQVTLSCSPISGHRSVSWYQQTPGQGLQFLFEYFSETQRNKGNFPGRFSGRQFSNSRSEMNVSTLELGDSALYLCASSFLGRGMGEQYFGPGTRLTVT.

The gene calls are TRBV30 and TRBJ2-1, with a possible D match to TRBD2 (6 bases). Trimming cost V 5 bases and J 5 bases, with 19 bases left between them. The CDR3 has 15 amino acids. Germline assignment: CDR1 GTSNPN and CDR2 SVGIG (reference sequence). The CDR3 spells CAWSGRGGGNNEQFF. As DNA, the CDR3 is TGTGCCTGGTCTGGCCGGGGAGGAGGGAACAATGAGCAGTTCTTC.